This T cell receptor beta chain was profiled in a study of long-term antiretroviral therapy in people with HIV. Study-level findings and limits: With ART, diversity went up but was still lower than in transplant donor controls. All blood samples came from the years 2004 to 2017, possibly under older ART regimens.

This was the immunoSEQ v3.0 assay at survey level. A target of about 40,000-55,000 T-cell genomes per sample was set for sequencing. The assay was immunoSEQ multiplex PCR, and TCRdb's table has in-frame clones only and misses some. This table has about 24,000 clones, more than 75% appearing once. The trim removed 5 bases at V and 3 bases at J, leaving 15 bases unmatched. This CDR3 contains 17 residues. Germline values: CDR1 SGHDN, CDR2 FVKESK. This clone was counted only a few times. The antigen remains undetermined. All participants with HIV were treated in the United States. The specimen was unsorted PBMCs, collected 4.4 years after starting antiretroviral therapy. The V call is TRBV14, the J call TRBJ2-7, with 8 bases fitting TRBD1. The sequence derives from a man younger than 45 with HIV. CDR3 residues: CASSAVLGTGAHYEQYF. CDR3 in DNA: TGTGCCAGCAGCGCAGTTCTGGGGACAGGCGCACACTACGAGCAGTACTTC. Full variable domain (missing parts from reference TRBV14 and TRBJ2-7): EAGVTQFPSHSVIEKGQTVTLRCDPISGHDNLYWYRRVMGKEIKFLLHFVKESKQDESGMPNNRFLAERTGGTYSTLKVQPAELEDSGVYFCASSAVLGTGAHYEQYFGPGTRLTVT.